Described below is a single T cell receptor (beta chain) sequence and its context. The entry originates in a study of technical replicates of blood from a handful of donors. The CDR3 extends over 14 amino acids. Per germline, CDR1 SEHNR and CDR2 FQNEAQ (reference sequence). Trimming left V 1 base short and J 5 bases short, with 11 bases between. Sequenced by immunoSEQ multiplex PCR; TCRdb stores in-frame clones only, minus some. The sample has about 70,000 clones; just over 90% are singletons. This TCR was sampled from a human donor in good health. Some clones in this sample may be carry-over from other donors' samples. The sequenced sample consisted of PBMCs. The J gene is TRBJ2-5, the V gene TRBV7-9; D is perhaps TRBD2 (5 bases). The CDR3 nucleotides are TGTGCCAGCAGCTTAGAAGTGGGAGAGGAGACCCAGTACTTC. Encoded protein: CASSLEVGEETQYF.